This T cell receptor beta chain was found in a study of blood T cell repertoires in COVID-19. Study-level information: Acute-phase and convalescent COVID-19 samples originated in the United States, Italy and Spain. Sample material is recorded as cDNA or gDNA derived from T cells, B-cell-depleted T cells, or PBMCs.

Study processing details: Cell counts per sample came from amplifying reference gene primers. The method was immunoSEQ multiplex PCR; TCRdb's version includes in-frame clones alone and lacks a portion of them. V and J calls and clone size are as listed in that table; D and trimming were resolved from the DNA. The sample contains tens of thousands of clones, about 80% of which appear only once. Trimming took 0 bases from V and 9 from J, leaving 8 bases between them. Germline V gene lookup returns CDR1 DFQATT and CDR2 SNEGSKA (reference sequence). The CDR3 is made up of 11 amino acids. The chain recombines TRBV20-1 with TRBJ2-5, with unresolved D. The sequenced material came from peripheral blood. The origin of this receptor is a human donor in a cohort sampled during active COVID-19. The CDR3 bases are TGCAGTGCTAGAGATCCCCCGGCCCAGTACTTC. It codes for CSARDPPAQYF.